The clone carrying this TCR beta chain has at least ten counts. The germline gives CDR1 SNHLY, CDR2 FYNNEI. This CDR3 has 16 residues. Trimming took 6 bases from V and 9 from J; bases not matched to a gene: 8. Original data processing: Reference gene primers were amplified, and this amplification served to estimate nucleated cell counts. Profiling relied on immunoSEQ multiplex PCR, and the TCRdb table lists in-frame clones only, not all of them. V, J and clone size were drawn from that table, and D and trimming were deduced from the DNA. The sample contains some 350,000 clones, over 70% of which appear only once. The sample originates from a study of blood T cell repertoires in COVID-19.

The source of this sequence is a young man with active or convalescent COVID-19. The chain links TRBV2 to TRBJ2-1, with 16 bases identical to TRBD2. Sequences were obtained from peripheral blood. The CDR3 DNA reads as TGTGCCAGCAGCGGGACTAGCGGGAGGGCCACCGGTGAGCAGTTCTTC. Translating gives CASSGTSGRATGEQFF.